Below are 20 T cell receptor beta chains sequenced from a single sample in a study of PD-1 blockade in classical Hodgkin lymphoma. TCRdb keeps only in-frame clones here, not all; method: immunoSEQ multiplex PCR. The top ten hold 0.51% of the sample, which has over 15,000 clones, approximately 90% seen once. Time point defined: newly diagnosed, previously untreated cHL patient sample. Magnetic depletion of unwanted cells isolated CD4+ T cells from thawed PBMCs. The source material was CD4+ T cells from blood. These receptors were collected from a human donor with classical Hodgkin lymphoma.

The chain combines TRBV7-6 with TRBJ1-3; no firm D call. Germline loops: CDR1 SGHVS, CDR2 FNYEAQ. V lost 5 bases, J lost 0 bases, and 14 bases lay in between. The CDR3 contains 16 residues. The CDR3 nucleotides read TGTGCCAGCAGCCCTAGATTGAGGCACTCTGGAAACACCATATATTTT. Its protein is CASSPRLRHSGNTIYF.

CDR3: CASMKDVGGYNEQFF. DNA of the CDR3: TGTGCCAGTATGAAGGACGTTGGTGGGTACAATGAGCAGTTCTTC. The rearrangement links TRBV27 to TRBJ2-1; no firm D call. This CDR3 spans 15 amino acids. CDR1 is MNHEY, CDR2 SMNVEV, per germline (reference sequence). V was trimmed by 9 bases and J by 4 bases, leaving 19 bases between them.

J is TRBJ2-3 and V is TRBV27, with 8 bases that match TRBD1. Looked up from germline, CDR1 is MNHEY and CDR2 is SMNVEV (reference sequence). CDR3 length equals 15 residues. The ends lost 6 bases at V and 5 bases at J; junction bases unmatched: 10. CDR3 DNA sequence: TGTGCCAGCAGCTTCGATCAGGGGGCCGGAGATACGCAGTATTTT. Encoded protein: CASSFDQGAGDTQYF.

The chain carries TRBV4-1 and TRBJ2-1, with D uncertain. Trimming cost V 1 base and J 6 bases, with 7 bases left between them. The CDR3 runs 13 residues. The germline CDR1 and CDR2 sequences are MGHRA and YSYEKL. The CDR3 sequence is CASSQAWANEQFF. CDR3 sequence (DNA): TGCGCCAGCAGCCAAGCTTGGGCCAATGAGCAGTTCTTC.

The V gene is TRBV30, the J gene TRBJ1-4; the D gene is possibly TRBD1 (6 bases). The CDR3 sequence is 18 residues long. Germline-derived CDR1 and CDR2 are GTSNPN and SVGIG (reference sequence). V was clipped by 3 bases and J by 3 bases, with 23 bases between them. DNA of the CDR3: TGTGCCTGGAGGACGAAACGGGGGCGAAAAAGGTCTAATGAAAAACTGTTTTTT. It yields the protein CAWRTKRGRKRSNEKLFF.

The V gene is TRBV2, the J gene TRBJ2-7; D tentatively reads TRBD1 or TRBD2 (6 bases each). There are 13 residues in the CDR3. Trimming removed 1 base at V and 12 bases at J, with 16 bases between. Germline CDR1 is SNHLY and CDR2 is FYNNEI. CDR3 sequence: CASSEVEGVLRYF. The CDR3 nucleotides read TGTGCCAGCAGTGAAGTGGAGGGGGTCCTCCGGTACTTC.

The chain combines TRBV7-9 with TRBJ1-4, with D possibly TRBD1 on 5 matching bases. Germline values: CDR1 SEHNR, CDR2 FQNEAQ (reference sequence). V was pared by 2 bases and J by 5 bases, with 12 bases between. The CDR3 consists of 15 residues. The CDR3 loop is CASSLRGLGNEKLFF. In DNA form, the CDR3 reads TGTGCCAGCAGCTTAAGGGGACTGGGGAATGAAAAACTGTTTTTT.

The chain has TRBV5-6 and TRBJ1-1; D is undetermined. CDR1 and CDR2 (germline): SGHDT, YYEEEE. This CDR3 is 11 amino acids long. Trimming stripped 6 bases from V and 4 bases from J, with 7 bases between. CDR3 sequence: CASTWGTEAFF. For the CDR3, the DNA is TGTGCCAGCACCTGGGGCACTGAAGCTTTCTTT. The full variable domain, in which reference TRBV5-6 and TRBJ1-1 provide the parts outside the CDR3, is DAGVTQSPTHLIKTRGQQVTLRCSPKSGHDTVSWYQQALGQGPQFIFQYYEEEERQRGNFPDRFSGHQFPNYSSELNVNALLLGDSALYLCASTWGTEAFFGQGTRLTVV.

This clone was observed once. CDR3 region: CASSAQGTLENEQFF. As DNA, the CDR3 is TGTGCCAGCAGTGCGCAGGGGACGCTTGAGAATGAGCAGTTCTTC. This chain connects TRBV25-1 to TRBJ2-1; weak D call: TRBD1 (6 bases). The CDR3 runs to 15 residues. CDR1 MGHDK and CDR2 SYGVNS come from the germline V gene. V lost 4 bases and J lost 7, with 17 bases in between.

The rearrangement links TRBV5-5 to TRBJ1-2, with TRBD1 as a possible D gene (6 bases). Germline-derived CDR1 and CDR2 are SGHKS and YYEKEE (reference sequence). CDR3 size: 13 residues. V lost 0 bases to trimming and J lost 7 bases, with 10 bases between them. The CDR3 bases are TGTGCCAGCAGCTTGGAGTCAGGGGCTGGCTACACCTTC. It translates to CASSLESGAGYTF.

The table lists this clone with a count of one. This rearrangement joins TRBV5-4 to TRBJ1-6; no reliable D call. The CDR3 has 12 amino acids. Germline CDR1 SGHNT, CDR2 YYREEE (reference sequence). The V end was cut by 3 bases, the J end by 7 bases, with 5 bases between. This chain's CDR3 is CASSSINSPLHF. DNA of the CDR3: TGTGCCAGCAGCTCTATCAATTCACCCCTCCACTTT.

This rearrangement joins TRBV9 to TRBJ2-2; TRBD2 is a possible D gene (6 bases). The CDR3 extends over 14 amino acids. Trimming removed 2 bases from V and 6 bases from J, with 11 bases in between. Germline-derived CDR1 and CDR2 are SGDLS and YYNGEE. The CDR3 sequence: CASSVYSGPGELFF. The CDR3 nucleotides read TGTGCCAGCAGCGTTTATAGCGGTCCCGGGGAGCTGTTTTTT.

The chain links TRBV28 to TRBJ2-3, with 8 bases that match TRBD1. Unmatched junction bases numbered 2, after V lost 1 base and J lost 5 bases. CDR3 length: 14 residues. The germline V gene encodes CDR1 MDHEN and CDR2 SYDVKM. The CDR3 protein is CASSLLGQGDTQYF. The CDR3 DNA reads TGTGCCAGCAGTTTATTAGGACAGGGAGATACGCAGTATTTT.

The chain links TRBV4-1 to TRBJ1-2; D is uncertain. The CDR3 loop spans 12 amino acids. Germline CDR1 is MGHRA and CDR2 is YSYEKL. V was cut by 1 base and J by 4 bases, with 4 bases left in between. CDR3 DNA: TGCGCCAGCAGCCAAGCCAGCTATGGCTACACCTTC. Amino acid sequence: CASSQASYGYTF.

CDR3 DNA sequence: TGTGCCAGCAGTCCGCGGTCGGGGACGGGGGAGCAGTACTTC. Translation gives CASSPRSGTGEQYF. This chain joins TRBV25-1 and TRBJ2-7; D may be TRBD1 or TRBD2 (5 bases each). CDR1 MGHDK and CDR2 SYGVNS come from the germline V gene. V was cut by 5 bases and J by 7 bases, with 18 bases left in between. The CDR3 runs 14 residues.

The J gene is TRBJ1-2, the V gene TRBV5-1; weak D call: TRBD1 (6 bases). The CDR3 sequence is 16 residues long. Trimming cost V 3 bases and J 4 bases, with 19 bases left between them. Germline V gene lookup returns CDR1 SGHRS and CDR2 YFSETQ. The CDR3 DNA reads TGCGCCAGCAGCTCGAAAGGACAGAGACTACCCTATGGCTACACCTTC. Translated: CASSSKGQRLPYGYTF. The full variable domain, rest sourced from reference TRBV5-1 and TRBJ1-2, is KAGVTQTPRYLIKTRGQQVTLSCSPISGHRSVSWYQQTPGQGLQFLFEYFSETQRNKGNFPGRFSGRQFSNSRSEMNVSTLELGDSALYLCASSSKGQRLPYGYTFGSGTRLTVV.

The rearrangement uses TRBV9 and TRBJ2-7; D ambiguous. The CDR3 extends over 14 amino acids. Per the germline V gene, CDR1 is SGDLS and CDR2 is YYNGEE. Between the trimmed V and J ends, which lost 2 bases and 0 bases, there was a span of 9 bases. This CDR3 is CASSVGSSSYEQYF. In DNA, the CDR3 is TGTGCCAGCAGCGTGGGCTCCTCCTCCTACGAGCAGTACTTC. Supplemented by reference TRBV9 and TRBJ2-7, the full variable domain reads DSGVTQTPKHLITATGQRVTLRCSPRSGDLSVYWYQQSLDQGLQFLIQYYNGEERAKGNILERFSAQQFPDLHSELNLSSLELGDSALYFCASSVGSSSYEQYFGPGTRLTVT.

The CDR3 DNA sequence: TGTGCCAGCAGCTTAGTTCGGGGGAGGCGAGATACGCAGTATTTT. It yields the protein CASSLVRGRRDTQYF. This chain joins TRBV11-2 and TRBJ2-3; possible D gene TRBD2, 6 bases. The CDR3 spans 15 residues. Germline-derived CDR1 and CDR2 are SGHAT and FQNNGV. V shed 1 base and J shed 5 bases, with 13 bases lying between them.

The chain has TRBV7-2 and TRBJ2-3, with TRBD2 matching 9 bases. The V and J ends lost 2 bases and 1 base, in that order; junction bases with no gene match: 1. This CDR3 has 15 amino acids. Germline assignment: CDR1 SGHTA and CDR2 FQGNSA. The CDR3 is CASSLLAGGTDTQYF. In nucleotides, the CDR3 is TGTGCCAGCAGCTTATTAGCGGGGGGCACAGATACGCAGTATTTT.

The V and J genes are TRBV30 and TRBJ1-5; D gene uncertain. The CDR3 runs 14 residues. V was shortened by 0 bases and J by 1 base, with 7 bases between the two germline ends. The germline V gene encodes CDR1 GTSNPN and CDR2 SVGIG (reference sequence). As DNA, the CDR3 is TGTGCCTGGAGTGTTTCTCTCAGCAATCAGCCCCAGCATTTT. Its protein product is CAWSVSLSNQPQHF.